This T cell receptor (beta chain) was captured by sequencing in a study of T-cell memory formation after mild COVID-19 listed by TCRdb under 2021. Concerning the study at large: TCR sequence clusters from the two donors were largely donor specific. Longitudinal TCRalpha and TCRbeta repertoire sequencing tracked T-cell clones expanding and contracting after mild COVID-19 in a couple of donors. The cohort comprised two young, previously healthy adult volunteers, one female and one male. The paper as a whole reports these results and caveats: SARS-CoV-2 specificity of the second-wave clones peaking on day 37 was not confirmed. Clones that contracted from day 15 to 85 showed balanced CD4/CD8 phenotypes, whereas a second wave of clones that expanded from day 15 to 37 leaned towards CD4+. The study included only a couple of mild cases, and larger cohorts that include severe cases with pre-infection samples were judged to be necessary. Contracting CD4+ clones turned up mainly in the CM and EM memory subsets, whereas EMRA was where CD8+ clones were enriched. Some responding clones were detected in pre-infection memory, suggesting pre-existing cross-reactive memory T cells joined the SARS-CoV-2 response.

This clonotype was counted between two and nine times. Its cognate antigen has yet to be identified. Qualities for individual bases were not recorded, and no much larger clone is one base off. Unmatched junction bases come to 14, with V trimmed by 4 bases and J by 6 bases. The CDR3 contains 16 residues, cysteine and phenylalanine counted. The DNA shown is the 48-base CDR3, in frame from base 1. The germline V gene gives CDR1 as SGDLS and CDR2 as YYNGEE. Ficoll-Paque density gradient centrifugation was used to isolate PBMCs. The sequencer was an Illumina NovaSeq 6000. cDNA libraries for TCRalpha and TCRbeta were prepared by 5'RACE using constant-segment primers, with sample barcodes and unique molecular identifiers added. RNA was extracted from every sample with Trizol reagent. The libraries were amplified in two PCR steps, and the second step added a second sample barcode and Illumina TruSeq adapters. Sequencing of the libraries was done on an Illumina NovaSeq, producing 2 x 150 bp paired-end reads. The original pipeline was this. Demultiplexing of reads and collapsing into UMI-guided consensus sequences were performed with migec v1.2.7. Using mixcr v2.1.11, UMI consensuses were aligned to TRA and TRB V and J templates and then assembled into clonotypes. Expanded or contracted clonotypes were those called significant by both edgeR and NoisET, with noise models trained on biological replicates. For edgeR calls, the thresholds were a false discovery rate-adjusted p below 0.01 and a log2 fold-change of 1. PCA with hierarchical clustering of max-normalized trajectories of the 1000 most abundant clonotypes was used as exploratory dynamics analysis. The CD4 or CD8 phenotype of responding clones was assigned using the separately sequenced CD4+ and CD8+ repertoires. TCRdb's own reprocessing of the public reads used fastp at Q25 and MiXCR and kept productive beta chains. A single entry per CDR3 protein holds the most common genes and DNA from its merged rows. The V and J calls and clone size are TCRdb's, not the authors'. This sample gives under 700,000 distinct CDR3 sequences in total; roughly 21% of them show up just once. The top ten clones comprise around 12% of the sample.

The sequence was collected from an adult woman who had mild COVID-19 (a few samples of this study predate the infection). The sample titles of this study are shuffled in the database, so cell type and time point are left out; the donor was told from shared clones. The chain is assembled from TRBV9 and TRBJ1-2, with TRBD1 matching 8 junction bases. The sequenced sample was PBMCs or a T cell subset sorted from them (not recorded which). The DNA is TGTGCCAGCAGCTCCCGGACAGGGAATCGGTTGAATGGCTACACCTTC. Its translation is CASSSRTGNRLNGYTF.